Listed here are 26 T cell receptor beta chains from one sample, sequenced in a study of cytomegalovirus exposure and HLA in healthy donors. Primers included in the PCR were 60 Vbeta and 13 Jbeta primers. Measured with immunoSEQ multiplex PCR; TCRdb has only the in-frame clones, and not every one. The sample has about 130,000 clones, roughly 79% seen once; the top ten hold 1.3%. The source material was PBMCs. The receptors derive from a woman aged 40 to 50 in good health and CMV-seronegative.

Details on this clone: A junction end diverges from the germline sequence, so it may reflect a read error. The V and J genes are TRBV5-1 and TRBJ2-7, with TRBD1 identical over 9 bases. This CDR3 spans 16 amino acids. The germline gives CDR1 SGHRS, CDR2 YFSETQ. Here the CDR3 DNA reads TGCACCAGCAGCGTAATGGCCGGGACAGGGAACTACGAGCAGTACTTC. Translating gives CTSSVMAGTGNYEQYF.

CDR3 amino acids: CASEGGKYGYTF. DNA of the CDR3: TGTGCCAGCGAAGGGGGCAAGTATGGCTACACCTTC. The chain recombines TRBV6-6 with TRBJ1-2, with 7 bases aligning to TRBD1. CDR1 and CDR2 (germline): MNHNY, SVGAGI (reference sequence). The CDR3 has 12 residues. Trimming at V came to 8 bases and at J to 5 bases, leaving 5 bases not matched to a gene.

The J gene is TRBJ2-1, the V gene TRBV7-8; 10 bases line up with TRBD2. The trim removed 5 bases at V and 3 bases at J, leaving 7 bases unmatched. Germline V gene data show CDR1 as SGHVS and CDR2 as FQNEAQ. The CDR3 is made up of 16 amino acids. CDR3: CASSRVSGGYYNEQFF. DNA for the CDR3: TGTGCCAGCAGCCGTGTTAGCGGGGGGTACTACAATGAGCAGTTCTTC.

The rearrangement joins TRBV27 to TRBJ2-3, with a tentative D call TRBD1 (6 bases). The CDR3 contains 15 residues. The V and J ends lost 2 bases and 1 base respectively, with 10 bases between them. Germline CDR1 reads MNHEY; CDR2 reads SMNVEV (reference sequence). The CDR3 region has the DNA TGTGCCAGCAGTTTAATGGGACAAGGCACAGATACGCAGTATTTT. This gives the protein CASSLMGQGTDTQYF.

The genes are TRBV7-9 and TRBJ2-7, with 7 bases that match TRBD1. The CDR3 totals 15 residues. Germline CDR1 SEHNR, CDR2 FQNEAQ (reference sequence). Trimming cost V 1 base and J 2 bases; bases outside gene matches: 5. CDR3 DNA: TGTGCCAGCAGCTTAGGAAGGGACAGCCCCTACGAGCAGTACTTC. Translation: CASSLGRDSPYEQYF.

V and J are TRBV7-9 and TRBJ1-2; 8 bases match TRBD1. After removal of 5 bases from V and 8 bases from J, the junction contained 4 bases not matched to a gene. The CDR3 runs to 12 residues. Germline CDR1 reads SEHNR; CDR2 reads FQNEAQ (reference sequence). The DNA of the CDR3 is TGTGCCAGCAGCCCCGACAGGGGCGGCTACACCTTC. Protein: CASSPDRGGYTF.

The chain couples TRBV4-1 to TRBJ1-5; a possible D gene is TRBD1 (5 bases). V shed 5 bases and J shed 4 bases, with 15 bases lying between them. There are 15 residues in the CDR3. The germline V gene encodes CDR1 MGHRA and CDR2 YSYEKL. The CDR3 region is CASSREAGQNQPQHF. As DNA, the CDR3 is TGCGCCAGCAGCAGAGAGGCAGGGCAAAATCAGCCCCAGCATTTT.

V and J are TRBV6-6 and TRBJ1-1; 9 bases are shared with TRBD1. V lost 7 bases and J lost 0; bases outside the gene matches: 6. The V gene's germline CDR1 is MNHNY and CDR2 SVGAGI (reference sequence). CDR3 length equals 15 residues. CDR3 sequence (DNA): TGTGCCAGCATCCCGACAGGGGGTATGAACACTGAAGCTTTCTTT. This sequence encodes CASIPTGGMNTEAFF.

The chain joins TRBV7-2 to TRBJ2-7; 7 bases map to TRBD1. Germline V gives CDR1 SGHTA, CDR2 FQGNSA. CDR3 length: 14 residues. After removal of 3 bases from V and 4 bases from J, the junction contained 6 bases not matched to a gene. The CDR3 is CASSFRQGSYEQYF. In nucleotides, the CDR3 is TGTGCCAGCAGCTTCCGACAGGGATCTTACGAGCAGTACTTC.

The J gene is TRBJ2-1, the V gene TRBV28; D is perhaps TRBD2 (5 bases). Trimming took 3 bases from V and 0 from J, leaving 12 bases between them. The V gene's germline CDR1 is MDHEN and CDR2 SYDVKM. This CDR3 contains 16 residues. The CDR3 spells CASSLISVGSYNEQFF. CDR3 in DNA: TGTGCCAGCAGTTTGATTAGCGTCGGCTCCTACAATGAGCAGTTCTTC.

This chain joins TRBV28 and TRBJ2-4, with TRBD2 as a possible D gene (7 bases). V dropped 9 bases and J dropped 0 bases, with 30 bases sitting between them. Germline lookup yields CDR1 MDHEN and CDR2 SYDVKM. The CDR3 sequence is 20 residues long. The CDR3 is CASRGAMGGGQVLAKNIQYF. The CDR3 DNA sequence: TGTGCCAGTCGGGGGGCTATGGGGGGGGGACAAGTACTAGCCAAAAACATTCAGTACTTC.

V gene TRBV20-1 combines with J gene TRBJ2-7, with 7 bases aligning to TRBD2. In germline, CDR1 is DFQATT, CDR2 SNEGSKA (reference sequence). The CDR3 spans 11 residues. V was pared by 6 bases and J by 4 bases, with 3 bases of the junction left unmatched. This chain's CDR3 is CSANGGYEQYF. CDR3 DNA sequence: TGCAGTGCCAACGGGGGGTACGAGCAGTACTTC.

J is TRBJ2-7 and V is TRBV5-6; TRBD2 is a possible D gene (6 bases). CDR3 length: 11 residues. V lost 5 bases, J lost 10 bases, and 13 bases lay in between. Germline CDR1 and CDR2: SGHDT and YYEEEE. This CDR3 reads CASSSEGLQYF. The CDR3 DNA follows: TGTGCCAGCAGTTCAGAGGGACTTCAGTACTTC.

The chain couples TRBV6-5 to TRBJ2-7, with a possible D match to TRBD1 (6 bases). CDR3 length: 14 residues. V was shortened by 5 bases and J by 1 base, with 12 bases between the two germline ends. Germline CDR1 and CDR2: MNHEY and SVGAGI. The CDR3 loop reads CASSRRTESYEQYF. The CDR3 DNA sequence: TGTGCCAGCAGTCGTCGGACAGAATCCTACGAGCAGTACTTC.

The chain carries TRBV12-5 and TRBJ2-5, with 9 bases fitting TRBD2. The V segment lost 7 bases and the J segment 5 bases; nucleotides outside the gene matches: 5. Germline-derived CDR1 and CDR2 are LGHNT and FRNRAP. The CDR3 length is 13 residues. The CDR3 nucleotides read TGTGCTAGTGTCGCGGGGGGGCTTGAGACCCAGTACTTC. It translates to CASVAGGLETQYF. The full variable domain, its missing parts supplied by reference TRBV12-5 and TRBJ2-5, is DARVTQTPRHKVTEMGQEVTMRCQPILGHNTVFWYRQTMMQGLELLAYFRNRAPLDDSGMPKDRFSAEMPDATLATLKIQPSEPRDSAVYFCASVAGGLETQYFGPGTRLLVL.

The chain combines TRBV7-2 with TRBJ1-4, with unresolved D. The CDR3 extends over 18 amino acids. Germline CDR1 SGHTA, CDR2 FQGNSA. V shed 5 bases and J shed 0 bases, with 19 bases lying between them. This CDR3 reads CASSQDSMVWSTNEKLFF. CDR3 nucleotide sequence: TGTGCCAGCAGCCAGGATAGTATGGTATGGTCAACTAATGAAAAACTGTTTTTT.

This clone occurred many times. This chain uses TRBV5-1 with TRBJ1-4; 10 nucleotides match TRBD1. Germline V gene data show CDR1 as SGHRS and CDR2 as YFSETQ. With V trimmed by 2 bases and J by 8 bases, 6 bases remained unmatched. The CDR3 has 15 residues. CDR3 amino acids: CASSLGTGAGEKLFF. CDR3 sequence (DNA): TGCGCCAGCAGCTTAGGGACAGGGGCCGGGGAAAAACTGTTTTTT.

A few counts support this clone. The gene calls are TRBV19 and TRBJ1-3, with D possibly TRBD1 on 6 matching bases. The CDR3 is made up of 14 amino acids. Germline CDR1 is LNHDA and CDR2 is SQIVND (reference sequence). The V and J ends lost 9 bases and 0 bases respectively, with 12 bases between them. CDR3 region: CASHDRPSGNTIYF. As DNA, the CDR3 is TGTGCCAGCCATGACAGGCCCTCTGGAAACACCATATATTTT.

This chain connects TRBV18 to TRBJ2-5; 8 positions agree with TRBD1. CDR1 is KGHSH, CDR2 LQKENI, per germline. This CDR3 comprises 16 residues. Trimming cost V 0 bases and J 5 bases; bases outside gene matches: 8. The CDR3 spells CASSPPWTGSTETQYF. CDR3 DNA sequence: TGTGCCAGCTCACCACCATGGACAGGGTCAACGGAGACCCAGTACTTC.

The chain combines TRBV7-6 with TRBJ2-2, with TRBD1 matching 8 bases. The J segment lost 1 base and the V segment lost 5 bases, leaving 6 bases of the junction unmatched. Germline CDR1 reads SGHVS; CDR2 reads FNYEAQ. There are 16 residues in the CDR3. The CDR3 sequence: CASSPRTGRNTGELFF. DNA for the CDR3: TGTGCCAGCAGCCCTCGGACAGGGAGGAACACCGGGGAGCTGTTTTTT.

This chain links TRBV6-1 with TRBJ1-2, with 10 bases identical to TRBD1. V was pared by 3 bases and J by 2 bases, with 3 bases of the junction left unmatched. CDR3 length: 15 amino acids. CDR1 MNHNS and CDR2 SASEGT come from the germline V gene. The CDR3 region has the DNA TGTGCCAGCAGTGACCGACAGGGGGCGAACTATGGCTACACCTTC. This encodes CASSDRQGANYGYTF.

The rearrangement joins TRBV14 to TRBJ2-1; 13 nucleotides match TRBD2. Germline trimming cut 0 bases from V and 7 bases from J; bases unmatched to any gene: 6. The germline CDR1 and CDR2 sequences are SGHDN and FVKESK. The CDR3 is 17 amino acids. The CDR3 here is CASSQDPLAGGRNEQFF. The CDR3 region has the DNA TGTGCCAGCAGCCAAGACCCACTAGCGGGGGGGCGAAATGAGCAGTTCTTC.

The chain links TRBV5-1 to TRBJ2-2; no clear D gene. The CDR3 extends over 13 amino acids. Germline V gives CDR1 SGHRS, CDR2 YFSETQ. The V end lost 3 bases, the J end lost 1 base, and 4 bases lay between the germline ends. For the CDR3, the DNA is TGCGCCAGCAGCTCGGGGAACACCGGGGAGCTGTTTTTT. Translated: CASSSGNTGELFF. Drawing the rest from reference TRBV5-1 and TRBJ2-2, the complete variable domain is KAGVTQTPRYLIKTRGQQVTLSCSPISGHRSVSWYQQTPGQGLQFLFEYFSETQRNKGNFPGRFSGRQFSNSRSEMNVSTLELGDSALYLCASSSGNTGELFFGEGSRLTVL.

V is TRBV5-1 and J is TRBJ2-2, with 7 bases aligning to TRBD1. The CDR3 spans 16 residues. Losses at the gene ends were 2 bases for V and 0 bases for J; bases not matched to a gene: 4. Germline V gives CDR1 SGHRS, CDR2 YFSETQ. Here the CDR3 DNA reads TGCGCCAGCAGCTTAGGGACAGTAACGAACACCGGGGAGCTGTTTTTT. Encoded protein: CASSLGTVTNTGELFF.

J is TRBJ2-4 and V is TRBV7-8; 7 bases agree with TRBD1. This CDR3 has 14 amino acids. V gave up 4 bases and J gave up 5 bases; unmatched junction bases: 5. CDR1 is SGHVS, CDR2 FQNEAQ, per germline. CDR3 DNA sequence: TGTGCCAGCAGCTCGAGGGGGCCCCAAAACATTCAGTACTTC. It codes for CASSSRGPQNIQYF.

The rearrangement links TRBV5-1 to TRBJ1-2, with D uncertain. The length of the CDR3 is 12 residues. The V and J ends lost 0 bases and 13 bases respectively, with 13 bases between them. Germline CDR1 and CDR2: SGHRS and YFSETQ. The CDR3 spells CASSLAGVGCTF. DNA of the CDR3: TGCGCCAGCAGCTTGGCCGGGGTAGGGTGCACCTTC.